These 29 T cell receptor beta chains originate from one sample sequenced in a study of cytomegalovirus exposure and HLA in healthy donors. PCR primers comprised 60 Vbeta and 13 Jbeta primers. Clones were sequenced by immunoSEQ multiplex PCR, and TCRdb holds only the in-frame ones, with some missing. In the table there are about 100,000 clones, roughly 80% of which are singletons. The sequenced sample consisted of PBMCs. These receptors came from a female donor in good health and CMV-seropositive.

The DNA for the CDR3 is TGCGCCAGCAGCTTGGATCTAGGGGACTATGGCTACACCTTC. Its translation: CASSLDLGDYGYTF. The V and J genes are TRBV5-1 and TRBJ1-2, with D perhaps TRBD1 (5 bases). Germline V gives CDR1 SGHRS, CDR2 YFSETQ. V dropped 0 bases and J dropped 3 bases, with 9 bases sitting between them. The CDR3 sequence is 14 residues long.

The chain joins TRBV9 to TRBJ2-1, with 7 bases that match TRBD2. V lost 0 bases to trimming and J lost 8 bases; unmatched junction nucleotides: 8. This CDR3 has 15 amino acids. CDR1 is SGDLS and CDR2 is YYNGEE in the germline V gene. The CDR3 sequence is CASSVVFSGFDEQFF. DNA for the CDR3: TGTGCCAGCAGCGTAGTGTTTAGCGGGTTCGATGAGCAGTTCTTC.

The rearrangement joins TRBV5-4 to TRBJ2-1; 15 bases align to TRBD2. The CDR3 extends over 17 amino acids. The V gene's germline CDR1 is SGHNT and CDR2 YYREEE (reference sequence). With V trimmed by 3 bases and J by 7 bases, 8 bases remained unmatched. The CDR3 here is CASSSGLAGGLGNEQFF. CDR3 in DNA: TGTGCCAGCAGCTCAGGACTAGCGGGGGGGCTAGGGAATGAGCAGTTCTTC.

The chain links TRBV6-1 to TRBJ2-5, with D tentatively TRBD2 (8 bases). From germline, CDR1 is MNHNS and CDR2 SASEGT. This CDR3 comprises 15 residues. V lost 7 bases and J lost 4, with 19 bases in between. The CDR3 loop is CASTGGAGGRETQYF. The CDR3 coding sequence is TGTGCCAGCACCGGGGGGGCAGGGGGACGAGAGACCCAGTACTTC.

The chain carries TRBV6-5 and TRBJ1-5; D is ambiguous. Germline V CDR1 and CDR2: MNHEY, SVGAGI. V shed 6 bases and J shed 4 bases, with 10 bases lying between them. CDR3 length: 13 amino acids. CDR3 bases: TGTGCCAGCAGCCGGGGTTTGAATCAGCCCCAGCATTTT. Encoded protein: CASSRGLNQPQHF.

This chain connects TRBV6-1 to TRBJ1-5; D may be TRBD1 (6 bases). Deletions cut 2 bases from V and 6 bases from J, with 14 bases between. The CDR3 covers 15 residues. Germline V CDR1 and CDR2: MNHNS, SASEGT. This CDR3 reads CASSERDRRGQPQHF. For the CDR3, the DNA is TGTGCCAGCAGTGAACGAGACAGGCGCGGTCAGCCCCAGCATTTT.

This chain uses TRBV28 with TRBJ2-4; possible D gene TRBD1, 6 bases. Deletions cut 5 bases from V and 9 bases from J, with 11 bases between. Germline values: CDR1 MDHEN, CDR2 SYDVKM. CDR3 length: 12 amino acids. This chain's CDR3 is CASSPLGGIQYF. For the CDR3, the DNA is TGTGCCAGCAGTCCACTAGGGGGCATTCAGTACTTC.

The chain joins TRBV2 to TRBJ2-7; 7 positions match TRBD1. Trimming took 4 bases from V and 6 from J; bases not matched to a gene: 3. CDR1 and CDR2 from the germline V gene are SNHLY and FYNNEI. The CDR3 is made up of 12 amino acids. The CDR3 reads CASSGQGFEQYF. DNA for the CDR3: TGTGCCAGCAGTGGACAGGGCTTCGAGCAGTACTTC.

This chain connects TRBV15 to TRBJ1-4, with 7 positions matching TRBD1. CDR1 is LNHNV and CDR2 is YYDKDF in the germline V gene (reference sequence). The CDR3 is made up of 15 amino acids. V shed 3 bases, J shed 1 base, and the junction held 2 bases outside the gene matches. The CDR3 DNA reads as TGTGCCACCAGCAGTAGGGACAGAACTAATGAAAAACTGTTTTTT. Protein: CATSSRDRTNEKLFF.

The CDR3 reads CASSLVSGVGQGAINEQFF. DNA of the CDR3: TGCGCCAGCAGCTTGGTCTCAGGTGTCGGACAGGGGGCGATCAATGAGCAGTTCTTC. The chain has TRBV5-1 and TRBJ2-1, with TRBD1 identical over 11 bases. The V gene's germline CDR1 is SGHRS and CDR2 YFSETQ. Trimming at V came to 0 bases and at J to 6 bases, leaving 14 bases not matched to a gene. This CDR3 is built from 19 residues.

V is TRBV27 and J is TRBJ2-3, with 7 bases identical to TRBD1. Germline-derived CDR1 and CDR2 are MNHEY and SMNVEV (reference sequence). The CDR3 length is 14 residues. V shed 5 bases, J shed 3 bases, and the junction held 5 bases outside the gene matches. The CDR3 sequence is CASSIQGLTDTQYF. The DNA of the CDR3 is TGTGCCAGCAGTATACAGGGGCTGACAGATACGCAGTATTTT.

The chain combines TRBV7-3 with TRBJ2-2, with 14 bases aligning to TRBD2. The CDR3 extends over 17 amino acids. Trimming at V came to 5 bases and at J to 1 base, leaving 3 bases not matched to a gene. Germline CDR1 reads SGHTA; CDR2 reads FQGTGA. The DNA for the CDR3 is TGTGCCAGCAGCCGACTAGCGGGAGGGATGAACACCGGGGAGCTGTTTTTT. Its protein is CASSRLAGGMNTGELFF.

This chain joins TRBV2 and TRBJ2-2; the D gene is possibly TRBD1 (5 bases). The CDR3 has 16 residues. The V gene lost 2 bases and the J gene lost 0 bases, with 10 bases spanning the gap. Germline loops: CDR1 SNHLY, CDR2 FYNNEI. As DNA, the CDR3 is TGTGCCAGCAGTGAACTAGGACACTCGAACACCGGGGAGCTGTTTTTT. Protein sequence: CASSELGHSNTGELFF.

This chain connects TRBV7-2 to TRBJ2-6; a possible D gene is TRBD1 (6 bases). Germline V gene lookup returns CDR1 SGHTA and CDR2 FQGNSA. V shed 2 bases and J shed 2 bases, with 13 bases lying between them. This CDR3 is built from 17 residues. CDR3 in DNA: TGTGCCAGCAGCTTACGGCAGGGGCGGACTGGGGCCAACGTCCTGACTTTC. Residues: CASSLRQGRTGANVLTF. The entire variable domain, with the rest obtained from reference TRBV7-2 and TRBJ2-6, is as follows: GAGVSQSPSNKVTEKGKDVELRCDPISGHTALYWYRQSLGQGLEFLIYFQGNSAPDKSGLPSDRFSAERTGGSVSTLTIQRTQQEDSAVYLCASSLRQGRTGANVLTFGAGSRLTVL.

The chain has TRBV15 and TRBJ1-5; 7 bases fit TRBD1. In germline, CDR1 is LNHNV, CDR2 YYDKDF (reference sequence). The ends lost 5 bases at V and 6 bases at J; junction bases unmatched: 7. The CDR3 covers 14 residues. This CDR3 reads CATSVDRALQPQHF. The CDR3 DNA sequence: TGTGCCACCAGCGTCGACAGGGCACTTCAGCCCCAGCATTTT.

CDR3 sequence: CASRGTGWNQPQHF. In nucleotides, the CDR3 is TGTGCCAGCAGGGGGACAGGGTGGAATCAGCCCCAGCATTTT. V and J are TRBV2 and TRBJ1-5; the match to TRBD1 covers 9 bases. The CDR3 runs 14 residues. Germline lookup yields CDR1 SNHLY and CDR2 FYNNEI. V lost 6 bases, J lost 4 bases, and 4 bases stayed unmatched.

The V and J genes are TRBV5-1 and TRBJ1-1; TRBD1 agrees at 7 bases. From germline, CDR1 is SGHRS and CDR2 YFSETQ. V lost 3 bases, J lost 4 bases, and 18 bases stayed unmatched. The CDR3 sequence is 18 residues long. In DNA, the CDR3 is TGCGCCAGCAGCTCCAAGACCCAGGGGGTCTTAGGGCCCACTGAAGCTTTCTTT. It translates to CASSSKTQGVLGPTEAFF.

The chain combines TRBV6-4 with TRBJ2-1; 7 nucleotides match TRBD2. Germline-derived CDR1 and CDR2 are MRHNA and SNTAGT. The CDR3 has 15 amino acids. V dropped 5 bases and J dropped 6; count of bases not matched to a gene: 10. In nucleotides, the CDR3 is TGTGCCAGCAGTTCAATAGCGGGTAATTTCAATGAGCAGTTCTTC. Protein sequence: CASSSIAGNFNEQFF.

V is TRBV7-2 and J is TRBJ2-2; TRBD2 aligns across 10 bases. The CDR3 is 15 residues long. Germline V gene sequence: CDR1 SGHTA, CDR2 FQGNSA. Trimming removed 6 bases from V and 4 bases from J; junction bases left unmatched: 5. Here the CDR3 reads CASRPSGGSTGELFF. The CDR3 DNA reads as TGTGCCAGCAGACCTAGCGGGGGATCCACCGGGGAGCTGTTTTTT.

A single count supports this clone. J is TRBJ2-2 and V is TRBV2, with 10 bases matching TRBD1. CDR3 length: 12 residues. The V gene end was trimmed by 8 bases and the J gene end by 14 bases; junction bases not matched to a gene: 8. Germline loops: CDR1 SNHLY, CDR2 FYNNEI. The CDR3 DNA reads as TGTGCCAGCCGCGGGACAGGGGACGGCCTGTTTTTT. Protein sequence: CASRGTGDGLFF.

This chain links TRBV27 with TRBJ2-3, with TRBD1 matching 7 bases. This CDR3 comprises 15 residues. Germline CDR1 is MNHEY and CDR2 is SMNVEV (reference sequence). Trimming cost V 5 bases and J 3 bases; bases outside gene matches: 8. CDR3: CASSRDRARTDTQYF. As DNA, the CDR3 is TGTGCCAGCAGTCGAGACAGGGCGAGAACAGATACGCAGTATTTT.

The V gene is TRBV11-1, the J gene TRBJ1-1, with a possible D match to TRBD1 (6 bases). CDR1 is SGHAT, CDR2 FQDESV, per germline (reference sequence). V gave up 5 bases and J gave up 1 base, with 14 bases separating them. The CDR3 extends over 15 amino acids. Here the CDR3 reads CASSPRGAWNTEAFF. The CDR3 nucleotides read TGTGCCAGCAGCCCACGGGGGGCGTGGAACACTGAAGCTTTCTTT.

As concerns this clone: Sequence at one end of the junction differs from germline and may be a read error. The V gene is TRBV7-7, the J gene TRBJ2-2, with TRBD1 matching over 11 bases. The germline gives CDR1 SSHAT, CDR2 FNYEAQ (reference sequence). CDR3 length equals 15 residues. For the CDR3, the DNA is TGTGCTAGCAAGATGGGACAGGGGGAAACCGGGGAGCTGTTTTTT. It codes for CASKMGQGETGELFF.

CDR3 loop: CASSKPLQLAGSSYNEQFF. The CDR3 nucleotides read TGTGCCAGCAGCAAACCTTTGCAGCTAGCGGGGAGCTCCTACAATGAGCAGTTCTTC. The chain couples TRBV21-1 to TRBJ2-1; TRBD2, the table's D call, was not compared with the DNA. TRBV21-1 is marked as a pseudogene. This CDR3 has 19 residues.

J is TRBJ2-1 and V is TRBV2; 10 positions match TRBD2. The germline V gene has CDR1 SNHLY and CDR2 FYNNEI. After removal of 3 bases from V and 12 bases from J, the junction contained 17 bases not matched to a gene. The CDR3 length is 17 residues. The CDR3 DNA is TGTGCCAGCAGTGATGTTGAGAGGGGGCTAGCGGGAGAACCGCAGTTCTTC. It encodes CASSDVERGLAGEPQFF.

The chain recombines TRBV28 with TRBJ2-7, with D maybe TRBD2 (5 bases). The CDR3 is 15 amino acids. Germline V gives CDR1 MDHEN, CDR2 SYDVKM. Trimming took off 10 bases at V and 4 bases at J, with 23 bases between the two ends. Here the CDR3 DNA reads TGTGCCACCAACTCGGGGAGCGGCGGATCATACGAGCAGTACTTC. Protein: CATNSGSGGSYEQYF.

The chain combines TRBV11-2 with TRBJ2-2, with 8 bases aligning to TRBD2. V lost 2 bases and J lost 5; bases outside the gene matches: 10. This CDR3 has 17 residues. Germline V gene sequence: CDR1 SGHAT, CDR2 FQNNGV. CDR3 loop: CASSLTLTSGYTGELFF. CDR3 sequence (DNA): TGTGCCAGCAGCTTAACCCTCACTAGCGGATATACCGGGGAGCTGTTTTTT.

The V and J genes are TRBV28 and TRBJ1-2; D remains unclear. V gave up 2 bases and J gave up 10 bases, with 11 bases separating them. Germline V lookup: CDR1 MDHEN, CDR2 SYDVKM. CDR3 size: 12 residues. The CDR3 DNA sequence: TGTGCCAGCAGTTTACTCCCCCAGGTCTACACCTTC. Its protein is CASSLLPQVYTF.

V gene TRBV14 combines with J gene TRBJ1-2, with D unresolved. This CDR3 comprises 13 residues. Germline lookup yields CDR1 SGHDN and CDR2 FVKESK. Trimming pared 1 base from V and 3 bases from J, leaving 6 bases between. Here the CDR3 DNA reads TGTGCCAGCAGCCAAGGCCCGGACTATGGCTACACCTTC. Amino acids: CASSQGPDYGYTF. The full variable domain, in which reference TRBV14 and TRBJ1-2 provide the parts outside the CDR3, is EAGVTQFPSHSVIEKGQTVTLRCDPISGHDNLYWYRRVMGKEIKFLLHFVKESKQDESGMPNNRFLAERTGGTYSTLKVQPAELEDSGVYFCASSQGPDYGYTFGSGTRLTVV.